This TCR beta chain comes out of a study of blood T cell repertoires in COVID-19. Study-wide context: PBMCs, B-cell-depleted T cells, or T cells were the source of the cDNA or gDNA that made up the material.

Germline V gene sequence: CDR1 SGHTA, CDR2 FQGNSA. Trimming took off 5 bases at V and 2 bases at J, with 12 bases between the two ends. The CDR3 consists of 14 residues. Original processing notes: Cell counts per sample came from amplifying reference gene primers. The table came from immunoSEQ multiplex PCR; TCRdb's copy has only in-frame clones and leaves some out. Clonal size and the V and J genes are those of that table, whereas D and trimming came from the DNA. The sample holds some 140,000 clones, around 83% seen once. This clone occurred once. Sample: peripheral blood. The TCR comes from a woman aged 55-70 years with acute or convalescent COVID-19. This chain joins TRBV7-2 and TRBJ1-1; D remains unclear. CDR3 DNA sequence: TGTGCCAGCAGCCCCTTCGGGTTAAACACTGAAGCTTTCTTT. Translation: CASSPFGLNTEAFF.